Following are 24 T cell receptor beta chains from one sample sequenced in a study of OX40 agonist ivuxolimab in advanced cancers. Assay used: immunoSEQ multiplex PCR; TCRdb lists only in-frame clones, some missing. The profile shows 30,000 or so clones, roughly 84% of them singletons. This specimen was CD4+ or CD8+ T cells sorted from blood, taken in a trial of the OX40 agonist ivuxolimab. Source of these receptors: an adult with an advanced solid tumor such as melanoma, head and neck, liver or kidney cancer.

This clone has just one count. The chain joins TRBV9 to TRBJ2-1; 12 bases align to TRBD1. Losses at the gene ends were 4 bases for V and 16 bases for J; bases not matched to a gene: 6. The CDR3 length is 12 residues. Germline V gene sequence: CDR1 SGDLS, CDR2 YYNGEE. The CDR3 reads CASSNRDRGLFF. CDR3 DNA: TGTGCCAGCAGCAACCGGGACAGGGGGCTTTTCTTC. The full variable domain, completed using reference TRBV9 and TRBJ2-1, is DSGVTQTPKHLITATGQRVTLRCSPRSGDLSVYWYQQSLDQGLQFLIQYYNGEERAKGNILERFSAQQFPDLHSELNLSSLELGDSALYFCASSNRDRGLFFGPGTRLTVL.

This clone was counted only a few times. The chain links TRBV28 to TRBJ2-5, with TRBD1 identical over 8 bases. The germline V gene has CDR1 MDHEN and CDR2 SYDVKM. Unmatched junction bases numbered 4, after V lost 5 bases and J lost 5 bases. The CDR3 runs to 13 residues. The CDR3 nucleotides read TGTGCCAGCAGTGCAGGGGGCAGGGAGACCCAGTACTTC. Translation gives CASSAGGRETQYF. Supplemented by reference TRBV28 and TRBJ2-5, the full variable domain reads DVKVTQSSRYLVKRTGEKVFLECVQDMDHENMFWYRQDPGLGLRLIYFSYDVKMKEKGDIPEGYSVSREKKERFSLILESASTNQTSMYLCASSAGGRETQYFGPGTRLLVL.

The chain links TRBV10-1 to TRBJ1-1; 9 bases align to TRBD1. Looked up from germline, CDR1 is WNHNN and CDR2 is SYGVQD (reference sequence). The CDR3 consists of 15 residues. The junction had 3 bases not matched to a gene; V was cut back by 0 bases and J by 4 bases. The DNA for the CDR3 is TGCGCCAGCAGTGAGTCGACAGGGGGGGGCACTGAAGCTTTCTTT. This sequence encodes CASSESTGGGTEAFF.

This clone has more than one count but fewer than ten. This chain connects TRBV7-8 to TRBJ2-4, with D maybe TRBD1 (5 bases). The V and J ends lost 5 bases and 7 bases respectively, with 6 bases between them. This CDR3 is 11 amino acids long. Germline CDR1 reads SGHVS; CDR2 reads FQNEAQ. Here the CDR3 reads CASSPGNIQYF. CDR3 DNA: TGTGCCAGCAGCCCAGGGAACATTCAGTACTTC.

The chain combines TRBV15 with TRBJ2-5; TRBD2 is a possible D gene (5 bases). Germline V gene data show CDR1 as LNHNV and CDR2 as YYDKDF (reference sequence). The CDR3 sequence is 15 residues long. Between the trimmed V and J ends, which lost 3 bases and 1 base, there was a span of 12 bases. CDR3: CATSRGSEIQETQYF. The CDR3 nucleotides are TGTGCCACCAGCAGGGGGAGCGAAATCCAAGAGACCCAGTACTTC.

This clone was observed a few times. This chain joins TRBV28 and TRBJ1-5; D gene unclear. Germline V gene data show CDR1 as MDHEN and CDR2 as SYDVKM. Trimming shortened V by 5 bases and J by 3 bases, and 11 bases separated the two germline ends. This CDR3 comprises 14 residues. The CDR3 reads CASSPRVYNQPQHF. The CDR3 DNA is TGTGCCAGCAGTCCCCGGGTGTACAATCAGCCCCAGCATTTT.

The chain has TRBV4-1 and TRBJ1-4; D is unresolved. The CDR3 is made up of 16 amino acids. Germline lookup yields CDR1 MGHRA and CDR2 YSYEKL. The V end was cut by 2 bases, the J end by 0 bases, with 10 bases between. The CDR3 reads CASSQLRRATNEKLFF. The CDR3 DNA reads TGCGCCAGCAGCCAACTCCGACGGGCAACTAATGAAAAACTGTTTTTT.

The V gene is TRBV27, the J gene TRBJ2-5; TRBD1 agrees at 10 bases. This CDR3 contains 15 residues. The germline V gene has CDR1 MNHEY and CDR2 SMNVEV (reference sequence). V lost 3 bases, J lost 4 bases, and 5 bases stayed unmatched. The CDR3 here is CASSFGDRGGETQYF. In nucleotides, the CDR3 is TGTGCCAGCAGTTTTGGGGACAGGGGAGGAGAGACCCAGTACTTC.

This chain connects TRBV5-1 to TRBJ2-1; D gene unclear. Germline assignment: CDR1 SGHRS and CDR2 YFSETQ. The CDR3 is 11 residues long. V was clipped by 2 bases and J by 5 bases, with 2 bases between them. The CDR3 bases are TGCGCCAGCAGCTTTAACAATGAGCAGTTCTTC. Encoded protein: CASSFNNEQFF. The full variable domain, its missing parts supplied by reference TRBV5-1 and TRBJ2-1, is KAGVTQTPRYLIKTRGQQVTLSCSPISGHRSVSWYQQTPGQGLQFLFEYFSETQRNKGNFPGRFSGRQFSNSRSEMNVSTLELGDSALYLCASSFNNEQFFGPGTRLTVL.

The chain uses TRBV18 and TRBJ1-3, with D possibly TRBD1 on 5 matching bases. CDR3 length: 15 residues. The V gene's germline CDR1 is KGHSH and CDR2 LQKENI. Deletions cut 3 bases from V and 1 base from J, with 10 bases between. The CDR3 loop reads CASSPQGLSGNTIYF. The CDR3 coding sequence is TGTGCCAGCTCACCCCAGGGATTGTCTGGAAACACCATATATTTT.

The V and J genes are TRBV5-4 and TRBJ1-1; D gene uncertain. CDR3 length: 12 residues. Germline values: CDR1 SGHNT, CDR2 YYREEE (reference sequence). Trimming pared 1 base from V and 5 bases from J, leaving 6 bases between. The chain's CDR3 is CASSLRGTEAFF. The CDR3 DNA follows: TGTGCCAGCAGCTTGCGGGGAACTGAAGCTTTCTTT.

The J gene is TRBJ1-4, the V gene TRBV2; no clear D. This CDR3 is 14 amino acids long. Trimming stripped 6 bases from V and 0 bases from J, with 8 bases between. The V gene's germline CDR1 is SNHLY and CDR2 FYNNEI. The CDR3 region has the DNA TGTGCCAGCAGGAGGGTTGCAACTAATGAAAAACTGTTTTTT. Translation: CASRRVATNEKLFF.

The chain carries TRBV19 and TRBJ2-1; D is undetermined. CDR3 length equals 14 residues. The V end lost 3 bases, the J end lost 8 bases, and 14 bases lay between the germline ends. Germline V gives CDR1 LNHDA, CDR2 SQIVND (reference sequence). CDR3 amino acids: CASSIADIGDEQFF. The CDR3, as DNA: TGTGCCAGTAGTATCGCTGATATTGGGGATGAGCAGTTCTTC.

This clone was observed a few times. This sample also contains other DNA sequences that code for the same CDR3. The chain has TRBV11-2 and TRBJ2-2; D call uncertain. This CDR3 contains 14 residues. Trimming left V 5 bases short and J 1 base short, with 8 bases between. Germline V CDR1 and CDR2: SGHAT, FQNNGV. The CDR3: CASSRRGNTGELFF. The CDR3 DNA sequence: TGTGCCAGCAGCCGGAGAGGGAACACCGGGGAGCTGTTTTTT.

The chain combines TRBV7-3 with TRBJ2-7; the D gene is possibly TRBD1 (5 bases). The CDR3 consists of 12 residues. V shed 3 bases and J shed 6 bases, with 9 bases lying between them. Germline V gene sequence: CDR1 SGHTA, CDR2 FQGTGA. The DNA of the CDR3 is TGTGCCAGCAGCTTTCCCCAGGGCGAGCAGTACTTC. Translating gives CASSFPQGEQYF. Full variable domain (rest looked up from reference TRBV7-3 and TRBJ2-7): GAGVSQTPSNKVTEKGKYVELRCDPISGHTALYWYRQSLGQGPEFLIYFQGTGAADDSGLPNDRFFAVRPEGSVSTLKIQRTERGDSAVYLCASSFPQGEQYFGPGTRLTVT.

This clone rates as medium-sized. The gene calls are TRBV9 and TRBJ1-2; 7 bases line up with TRBD1. J gave up 6 bases and V 4 bases, and 12 bases lay outside the gene matches. The CDR3 has 15 residues. Germline loops: CDR1 SGDLS, CDR2 YYNGEE. The CDR3 region is CASSQFVSTGDGYTF. DNA for the CDR3: TGTGCCAGCAGCCAATTCGTATCAACAGGGGATGGCTACACCTTC.

The rearrangement links TRBV2 to TRBJ1-2; D remains unclear. V lost 3 bases and J 3 bases, leaving 2 bases between the germline ends. CDR1 SNHLY and CDR2 FYNNEI come from the germline V gene. The CDR3 runs 11 residues. This CDR3 is CASSDYYGYTF. Written as DNA, the CDR3 is TGTGCCAGCAGTGACTACTATGGCTACACCTTC.

The J gene is TRBJ1-5, the V gene TRBV19; D is possibly TRBD1 (5 bases). Trimming took off 3 bases at V and 6 bases at J, with 15 bases between the two ends. This CDR3 has 15 residues. Germline CDR1 reads LNHDA; CDR2 reads SQIVND (reference sequence). The CDR3 loop is CASSMGEEVSQPQHF. In DNA form, the CDR3 reads TGTGCCAGTAGTATGGGGGAGGAAGTAAGTCAGCCCCAGCATTTT. The variable domain in full, with the rest retrieved from reference TRBV19 and TRBJ1-5, is DGGITQSPKYLFRKEGQNVTLSCEQNLNHDAMYWYRQDPGQGLRLIYYSQIVNDFQKGDIAEGYSVSREKKESFPLTVTSAQKNPTAFYLCASSMGEEVSQPQHFGDGTRLSIL.

V gene TRBV7-2 combines with J gene TRBJ1-1, with 7 bases aligning to TRBD1. The length of the CDR3 is 16 residues. The germline V gene has CDR1 SGHTA and CDR2 FQGNSA. V was clipped by 5 bases and J by 0 bases; unmatched bases: 9. The CDR3 nucleotides read TGTGCCAGCAGCCCGATCCGGGGGACAGTGAACACTGAAGCTTTCTTT. Protein: CASSPIRGTVNTEAFF.

The chain links TRBV19 to TRBJ2-1; the match to TRBD2 covers 8 bases. This CDR3 comprises 12 residues. Trimming at V came to 1 base and at J to 16 bases, leaving 6 bases not matched to a gene. The germline CDR1 and CDR2 sequences are LNHDA and SQIVND (reference sequence). The CDR3 bases are TGTGCCAGTAGTATAGGCGGGAGGTCCCTTTTCTTC. Protein product: CASSIGGRSLFF.

This clone was observed once. The chain joins TRBV10-3 to TRBJ2-1; D is perhaps TRBD2 (6 bases). Trimming left V 4 bases short and J 10 bases short, with 11 bases between. The V gene's germline CDR1 is ENHRY and CDR2 SYGVKD. This CDR3 spans 12 amino acids. The CDR3 DNA follows: TGTGCCATCAGTGGGAGGGCCGGGGAGCAGTTCTTC. This gives the protein CAISGRAGEQFF.

The rearrangement joins TRBV6-5 to TRBJ1-6; D is ambiguous. From germline, CDR1 is MNHEY and CDR2 SVGAGI. V lost 5 bases, J lost 4 bases, and 12 bases lay in between. The CDR3 is 15 amino acids. CDR3 in DNA: TGTGCCAGCAGTACTTTAGGGAGATATAATTCACCCCTCCACTTT. Its translation is CASSTLGRYNSPLHF.

This clone showed up just once. V usage is TRBV4-1 and J usage is TRBJ2-3, with TRBD2 identical over 7 bases. Germline-derived CDR1 and CDR2 are MGHRA and YSYEKL. The CDR3 consists of 14 residues. The J segment lost 0 bases and the V segment lost 6 bases, leaving 3 bases of the junction unmatched. The CDR3 protein is CASSHSGSTDTQYF. The CDR3 bases are TGCGCCAGCAGTCATAGCGGGAGCACAGATACGCAGTATTTT.

The rearrangement links TRBV6-6 to TRBJ1-4, with D perhaps TRBD1 (5 bases). This CDR3 comprises 16 residues. Germline V gene lookup returns CDR1 MNHNY and CDR2 SVGAGI (reference sequence). Trimming left V 2 bases short and J 0 bases short, with 10 bases between. CDR3 nucleotide sequence: TGTGCCAGCAGTTACGGGGCTAGAGCAACTAATGAAAAACTGTTTTTT. Residues: CASSYGARATNEKLFF.